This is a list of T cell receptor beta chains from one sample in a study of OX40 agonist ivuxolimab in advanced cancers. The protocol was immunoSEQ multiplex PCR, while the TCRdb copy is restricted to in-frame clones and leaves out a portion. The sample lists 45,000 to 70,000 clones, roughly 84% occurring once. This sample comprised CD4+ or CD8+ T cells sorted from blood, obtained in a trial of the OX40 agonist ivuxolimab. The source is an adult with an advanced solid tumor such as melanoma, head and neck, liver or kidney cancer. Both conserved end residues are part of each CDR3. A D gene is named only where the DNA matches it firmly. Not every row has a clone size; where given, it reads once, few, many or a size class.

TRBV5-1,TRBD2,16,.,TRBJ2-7,TGCGCCAGCAGCTTAACTAGCGGGGGGTCTTCCTACGAGCAGTACTTC,CASSLTSGGSSYEQYF
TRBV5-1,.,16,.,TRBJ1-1,TGCGCCAGCAGCTTGGATGGGTTCGGGGGGAACACTGAAGCTTTCTTT,CASSLDGFGGNTEAFF
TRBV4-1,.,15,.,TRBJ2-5,TGCGCCAGCAGCCAAGAGGGGTTGATCCAAGAGACCCAGTACTTC,CASSQEGLIQETQYF
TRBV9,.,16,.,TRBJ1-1,TGTGCCAGCAGCCCACGACTGAAGGATGTAAACACTGAAGCTTTCTTT,CASSPRLKDVNTEAFF
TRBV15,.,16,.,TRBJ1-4,TGTGCCACCAGCAGAGAAAGGGGTCTGCCTAATGAAAAACTGTTTTTT,CATSRERGLPNEKLFF
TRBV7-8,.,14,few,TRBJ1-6,TGTGCCAGCAGCTTAAACGGGGACAATTCACCCCTCCACTTT,CASSLNGDNSPLHF
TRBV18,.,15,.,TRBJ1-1,TGTGCCAGCTCACCATTGGACAGCTTGAACACTGAAGCTTTCTTT,CASSPLDSLNTEAFF
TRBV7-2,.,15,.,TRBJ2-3,TGTGCCAGCAGCGCCGCAGGGGTGAAGACAGATACGCAGTATTTT,CASSAAGVKTDTQYF
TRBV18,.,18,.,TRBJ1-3,TGTGCCAGCTCACCACCCAATCTCCGGGACCACGAAAGAAACACCATATATTTT,CASSPPNLRDHERNTIYF
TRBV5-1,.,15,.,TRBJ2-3,TGCGCCAGCAGCCCCCGTCAGCGACTCACAGATACGCAGTATTTT,CASSPRQRLTDTQYF
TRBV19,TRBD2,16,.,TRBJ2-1,TGTGCCAGTAGGCATAGAAATCTAGCGGGCGGCAATGAGCAGTTCTTC,CASRHRNLAGGNEQFF
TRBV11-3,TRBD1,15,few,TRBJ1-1,TGTGCCAGCAGCTGGGACAGCAAGATGAACACTGAAGCTTTCTTT,CASSWDSKMNTEAFF
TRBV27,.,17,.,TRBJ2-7,TGTGCCAGCAGCTTCAGGGGTGGAGTCCCCAGCTCCTACGAGCAGTACTTC,CASSFRGGVPSSYEQYF
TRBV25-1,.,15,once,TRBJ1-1,TGTGCCAGCAGTGAAAGGGAGGGGGGTGGCACTGAAGCTTTCTTT,CASSEREGGGTEAFF
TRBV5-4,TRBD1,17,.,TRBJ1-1,TGTGCCAGCAGCTTCGGACAGGGAAAGGGTGGAGGCACTGAAGCTTTCTTT,CASSFGQGKGGGTEAFF
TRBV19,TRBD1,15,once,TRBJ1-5,TGTGCCAGTAGACTTGACAGGGCTAGCAATCAGCCCCAGCATTTT,CASRLDRASNQPQHF
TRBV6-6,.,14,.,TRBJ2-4,TGTGCCAGCAGTTATGACAGCAGAAAAAACATTCAGTACTTC,CASSYDSRKNIQYF
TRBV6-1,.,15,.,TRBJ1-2,TGTGCCAGCAGCGTAGCTGGCAGGGGAGGTCGGGGCTACACCTTC,CASSVAGRGGRGYTF
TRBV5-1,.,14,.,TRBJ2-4,TGCGCCAGCAGCCCGGTGAGGGGCAAAAACATTCAGTACTTC,CASSPVRGKNIQYF
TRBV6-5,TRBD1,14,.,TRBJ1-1,TGTGCCAGCAGAAGGACAGGAACGAACACTGAAGCTTTCTTT,CASRRTGTNTEAFF
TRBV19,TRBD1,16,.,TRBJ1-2,TGTGCCAGTAGTCCAGGACAGGAGCGGACCCTCTATGGCTACACCTTC,CASSPGQERTLYGYTF
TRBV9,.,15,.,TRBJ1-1,TGTGCCAGCAGCGTCCAGATACAGGGGAACACTGAAGCTTTCTTT,CASSVQIQGNTEAFF
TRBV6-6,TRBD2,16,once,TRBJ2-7,TGTGCCAGCAGCCTCGCCGGGACTAGCGGATCCTACGAGCAGTACTTC,CASSLAGTSGSYEQYF
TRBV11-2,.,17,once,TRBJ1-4,TGTGCCAGCAGCTTAACGCGTAGGTCTAGCTTCGGGGAAAAACTGTTTTTT,CASSLTRRSSFGEKLFF
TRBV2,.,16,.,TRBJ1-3,TGTGCCAGCAGTGGGCAGGTCCCCTCCTCTGGAAACACCATATATTTT,CASSGQVPSSGNTIYF
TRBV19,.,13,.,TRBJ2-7,TGTGCCAGTAGTCTTACAGCCTCCTACGAGCAGTACTTC,CASSLTASYEQYF
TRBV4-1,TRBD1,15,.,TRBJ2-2,TGCGCCAGCAGCCGCAGACAGGGGGACACCGGGGAGCTGTTTTTT,CASSRRQGDTGELFF
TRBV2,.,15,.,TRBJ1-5,TGTGCCAGCTCCGGGGTGCTGAGTAGCAATCAGCCCCAGCATTTT,CASSGVLSSNQPQHF
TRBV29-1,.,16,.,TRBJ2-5,TGCAGCGTTCTGGGGCTTGCAGGGGTCGGCCAAGAGACCCAGTACTTC,CSVLGLAGVGQETQYF
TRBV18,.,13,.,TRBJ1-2,TGTGCCAGCTCGCACCGACAGCTCTATGGCTACACCTTC,CASSHRQLYGYTF
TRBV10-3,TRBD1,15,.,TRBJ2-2,TGTGCCATCAGGAGGACAGGGGCGGACACCGGGGAGCTGTTTTTT,CAIRRTGADTGELFF
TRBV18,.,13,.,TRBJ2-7,TGTGCCAGCTCACCCGGGCAATCCTACGAGCAGTACTTC,CASSPGQSYEQYF
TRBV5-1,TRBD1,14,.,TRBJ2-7,TGCGCCAGCAGCTTCCGGGACAGGGTCCACGAGCAGTACTTC,CASSFRDRVHEQYF
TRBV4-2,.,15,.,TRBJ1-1,TGTGCCAGCAGCCAAGATCGGGTGGGGAACACTGAAGCTTTCTTT,CASSQDRVGNTEAFF
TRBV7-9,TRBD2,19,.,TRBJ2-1,TGTGCCAGCACCTCAACGCTGGGCAGCGGGGGTATTAACTACAATGAGCAGTTCTTC,CASTSTLGSGGINYNEQFF
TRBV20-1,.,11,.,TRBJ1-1,TGCAGTGCCAAGGGGGGCCAACGCGCTTTCTTT,CSAKGGQRAFF
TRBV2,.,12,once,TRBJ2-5,TGTGCCAGCAGTCTGGTCACTGGGACCCAGTACTTC,CASSLVTGTQYF
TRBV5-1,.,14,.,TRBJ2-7,TGCGCCAGCAGCTTAGGGTTAGAGAGATACGAGCAGTACTTC,CASSLGLERYEQYF
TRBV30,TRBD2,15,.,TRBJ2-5,TGTGCCTGGGCGCTAGCGGGGGTTCGCCAAGAGACCCAGTACTTC,CAWALAGVRQETQYF
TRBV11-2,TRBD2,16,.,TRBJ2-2,TGTGCCAGCAGCCGGATGACTAGCGCGAACACCGGGGAGCTGTTTTTT,CASSRMTSANTGELFF
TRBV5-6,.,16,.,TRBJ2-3,TGTGCCAGCAGCTCTAAGACAGGACTAGTCACAGATACGCAGTATTTT,CASSSKTGLVTDTQYF
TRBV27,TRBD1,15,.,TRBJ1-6,TGTGCCAGCAGTTCGGACAGGGTGTATAGTTCACCCCTCCACTTT,CASSSDRVYSSPLHF
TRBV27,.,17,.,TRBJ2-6,TGTGCCAGCAGTTTGTTAGGGGTTAGTGGGGGGGCCAACGTCCTGACTTTC,CASSLLGVSGGANVLTF
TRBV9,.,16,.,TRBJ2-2,TGTGCCAGCAGCGTAGGAGGGCAGCCCAACACCGGGGAGCTGTTTTTT,CASSVGGQPNTGELFF
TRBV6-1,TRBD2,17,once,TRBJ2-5,TGTGCCAGCAGTGAGCAGATAGCGGGGGGACTCCAAGAGACCCAGTACTTC,CASSEQIAGGLQETQYF
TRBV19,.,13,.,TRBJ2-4,TGTGCCAGTAGTATCCCGCGGGCAGGGCGCACGTACTTC,CASSIPRAGRTYF
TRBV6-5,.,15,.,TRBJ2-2,TGTGCCAGCTCTGCCCTGGACGTCCCCGTGTGGGAGCTGTTTTTT,CASSALDVPVWELFF
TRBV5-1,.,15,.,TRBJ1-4,TGCGCCAGCAGCCTTACAGGAGCAGCTAATGAAAAACTGTTTTTT,CASSLTGAANEKLFF
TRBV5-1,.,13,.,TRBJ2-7,TGCGCCAGCAGTTCAGACGTCGGGTACGAGCAGTACTTC,CASSSDVGYEQYF
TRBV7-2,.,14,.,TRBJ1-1,TGTGCCAGCAGCCTCCCGGGCAGGGCCACTGAAGCTTTCTTT,CASSLPGRATEAFF
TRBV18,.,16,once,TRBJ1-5,TGTGCCAGCTCACAGCGAGCGACAGCTCACGGCCAGCCCCAGCATTTT,CASSQRATAHGQPQHF
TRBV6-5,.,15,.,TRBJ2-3,TGTGCCAGCAGTTACTCGACCCGCCTCACAGATACGCAGTATTTT,CASSYSTRLTDTQYF
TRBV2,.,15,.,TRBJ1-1,TGTGCCAGCAGTGAAGCGGGCAGGGCGAACACTGAAGCTTTCTTT,CASSEAGRANTEAFF
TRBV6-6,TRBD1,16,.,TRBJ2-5,TGTGCCAGCAGTACCCGGGGCAGGGGGACCCAAGAGACCCAGTACTTC,CASSTRGRGTQETQYF
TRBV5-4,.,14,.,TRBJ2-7,TGTGCCAGCAGCTTGGTTGGGGGCTCCTACGAGCAGTACTTC,CASSLVGGSYEQYF
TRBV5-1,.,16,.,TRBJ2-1,TGCGCCAGCAGCTTGGCCGTAGATAGACCTTTGGGTGAGCAGTTCTTC,CASSLAVDRPLGEQFF
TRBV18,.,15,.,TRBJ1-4,TGTGCCAGCTCACCCTACAGAGCAACTAATGAAAAACTGTTTTTT,CASSPYRATNEKLFF
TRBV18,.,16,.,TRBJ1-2,TGTGCCAGCTCACCAATAACACAAAGCTCCCACTATGGCTACACCTTC,CASSPITQSSHYGYTF
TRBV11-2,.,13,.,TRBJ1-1,TGTGCCAGCAGCGCTACAGGGAACACTGAAGCTTTCTTT,CASSATGNTEAFF